The T cell receptor (beta chain) described here comes from a study of Graves' ophthalmopathy and Graves' hyperthyroidism. Study findings and constraints: The model predicted progression of ophthalmopathy with a sensitivity of roughly 70%, and its specificity was about 73%. Among thyroid clonotypes expanded above 0.001 frequency, most also appeared in blood.

Remarks on this clonotype: Its antigen is as yet unknown.

Germline-derived CDR1 and CDR2 are LNHDA and SQIVND (reference sequence). V gave up 4 bases and J gave up 3 bases; unmatched junction bases: 4. The CDR3 runs to 14 residues. Clinical symptoms, serum thyroxine, TRAb, thyroid ultrasound and orbital computed tomography formed the basis of diagnosis. Amplifying from RNA transcripts, the study obtained TCR beta CDR3 regions. HTBI primers were employed in first-round RT-PCR, then a second-round multiplex PCR followed. MiXCR, run by TCRdb on the multiplex PCR reads, gives a single entry per CDR3 protein. The table lists around 590,000 distinct CDR3 sequences, less than 40% of them singletons.

V is TRBV19 and J is TRBJ2-7; 9 bases are a match to TRBD1. The clonotype originates from an adult man with Graves' hyperthyroidism. Source material: peripheral blood or thyroid tissue (not recorded which). CDR3 in DNA: TGTGCCAGTAGTAGACCGGGACAGGGCTACGAGCAGTACTTC. This encodes CASSRPGQGYEQYF.